A single sample is the source of the 20 T cell receptor beta chains below, sequenced in a study of cytomegalovirus exposure and HLA in healthy donors. A multiplex PCR was run with 60 Vbeta primers and 13 Jbeta primers. Clones were read by immunoSEQ multiplex PCR, and TCRdb kept only the in-frame ones, dropping some. The table shows roughly 150,000 clones, with less than 80% occurring only once. What was sequenced was PBMCs. These receptors were collected from a middle-aged man in good health and CMV-seropositive.

This clone was detected only once. Mismatch with germline at one junction end may stem from a read error. V and J are TRBV7-8 and TRBJ1-6, with D maybe TRBD1 (6 bases). This CDR3 is built from 15 residues. Germline loops: CDR1 SGHVS, CDR2 FQNEAQ. CDR3 nucleotides: TGTGCCAGCAACTTAAGTGGGGGCGATAATTCACCCCTCCACTTT. This sequence encodes CASNLSGGDNSPLHF.

This clone was observed a few times. The chain combines TRBV5-1 with TRBJ1-4; D call uncertain. V lost 0 bases and J lost 6, with 15 bases in between. The CDR3 length is 16 residues. Looked up from germline, CDR1 is SGHRS and CDR2 is YFSETQ. CDR3 in amino acids: CASSLAGLSGDEKLFF. DNA of the CDR3: TGCGCCAGCAGCTTGGCTGGGCTTAGCGGGGATGAAAAACTGTTTTTT.

V usage is TRBV4-2 and J usage is TRBJ2-1, with 9 bases lining up with TRBD2. Germline V lookup: CDR1 LGHNA, CDR2 YNFKEQ. V lost 0 bases to trimming and J lost 3 bases; unmatched junction nucleotides: 6. The CDR3 length is 17 residues. CDR3 nucleotides: TGTGCCAGCAGCCAAGAAGAGGCGGGAGGGTTCTACAATGAGCAGTTCTTC. Protein product: CASSQEEAGGFYNEQFF.

This chain connects TRBV15 to TRBJ2-2; D remains unclear. The CDR3 runs to 14 residues. From germline, CDR1 is LNHNV and CDR2 YYDKDF (reference sequence). V was cut by 3 bases and J by 0 bases, with 5 bases left in between. CDR3 DNA: TGTGCCACCAGCAGGAGAACGAACACCGGGGAGCTGTTTTTT. Its protein product is CATSRRTNTGELFF.

This clone has only a few counts. At one end, the junction sequence differs from germline, possibly due to a read error. The chain combines TRBV7-9 with TRBJ1-1; 9 nucleotides match TRBD1. The CDR3 is made up of 15 amino acids. Germline CDR1 is SEHNR and CDR2 is FQNEAQ (reference sequence). CDR3 amino acids: CSSSLAGQGRTEAFF. CDR3 coding DNA: TGTTCCAGCAGCTTAGCAGGACAGGGGCGGACTGAAGCTTTCTTT.

The gene calls are TRBV5-4 and TRBJ2-7; perhaps TRBD2 as D (6 bases). V shed 4 bases and J shed 1 base, with 12 bases lying between them. The germline V gene encodes CDR1 SGHNT and CDR2 YYREEE (reference sequence). The CDR3 covers 14 residues. CDR3 coding DNA: TGTGCCAGCAGCCTGGGGCGGGGTTCCTACGAGCAGTACTTC. It codes for CASSLGRGSYEQYF.

The chain combines TRBV5-1 with TRBJ1-1, with D maybe TRBD1 (5 bases). The V end lost 6 bases, the J end lost 1 base, and 16 bases lay between the germline ends. Looked up from germline, CDR1 is SGHRS and CDR2 is YFSETQ. The CDR3 has 15 residues. CDR3 in amino acids: CASTFGWGQNTEAFF. The CDR3 coding sequence is TGCGCCAGCACCTTTGGGTGGGGCCAGAACACTGAAGCTTTCTTT.

This chain connects TRBV2 to TRBJ2-7; 13 nucleotides match TRBD2. Germline V gene lookup returns CDR1 SNHLY and CDR2 FYNNEI. This CDR3 is built from 14 residues. Trimming at V came to 8 bases and at J to 2 bases, leaving 3 bases not matched to a gene. This chain's CDR3 is CASGGLAGTYEQYF. The CDR3 DNA reads as TGTGCCAGCGGGGGACTAGCGGGAACCTACGAGCAGTACTTC.

The chain links TRBV10-1 to TRBJ2-1; 14 bases align to TRBD2. The CDR3 spans 16 residues. Trimming cost V 5 bases and J 2 bases; bases outside gene matches: 2. Germline V gene lookup returns CDR1 WNHNN and CDR2 SYGVQD (reference sequence). The CDR3 sequence is CASSPGLAGAYNEQFF. DNA for the CDR3: TGCGCCAGCAGTCCGGGACTAGCGGGAGCCTACAATGAGCAGTTCTTC.

The genes are TRBV6-1 and TRBJ2-3; TRBD2 agrees at 14 bases. This CDR3 contains 16 residues. Germline V gene data show CDR1 as MNHNS and CDR2 as SASEGT. J gave up 6 bases and V 4 bases, and 6 bases lay outside the gene matches. CDR3 DNA sequence: TGTGCCAGCAGTGGGGGACTAGCGGGAGCATGGGATACGCAGTATTTT. It codes for CASSGGLAGAWDTQYF.

The chain has TRBV30 and TRBJ1-1; no reliable D call. Germline loops: CDR1 GTSNPN, CDR2 SVGIG (reference sequence). The CDR3 covers 15 residues. Trimming shortened V by 4 bases and J by 2 bases, and 17 bases separated the two germline ends. The CDR3 sequence is CAWIPLQPTNTEAFF. In DNA form, the CDR3 reads TGTGCCTGGATCCCCTTACAGCCAACTAACACTGAAGCTTTCTTT.

V gene TRBV5-6 combines with J gene TRBJ1-6, with D possibly matching TRBD1 (5 bases). V lost 3 bases, J lost 7 bases, and 11 bases lay in between. Germline CDR1 and CDR2: SGHDT and YYEEEE. This CDR3 contains 14 residues. The CDR3 is CASSSWAGNSPLHF. In DNA form, the CDR3 reads TGTGCCAGCAGCTCATGGGCAGGGAATTCACCCCTCCACTTT.

There are a few counts of this clone. The CDR3 sequence: CSAAGQGALDEQFF. The CDR3 nucleotides are TGCAGCGCCGCCGGACAGGGGGCTTTGGATGAGCAGTTCTTC. The genes are TRBV29-1 and TRBJ2-1, with TRBD1 identical over 11 bases. Germline V gene data show CDR1 as SQVTM and CDR2 as ANQGSEA. The CDR3 is made up of 14 amino acids. V lost 7 bases, J lost 8 bases, and 10 bases stayed unmatched.

The V call is TRBV5-1, the J call TRBJ2-5; 7 bases match TRBD1. The length of the CDR3 is 15 residues. Trimming removed 0 bases from V and 5 bases from J; junction bases left unmatched: 7. Germline values: CDR1 SGHRS, CDR2 YFSETQ. The CDR3 is CASSLGGGPGETQYF. In DNA form, the CDR3 reads TGCGCCAGCAGCTTGGGAGGGGGCCCTGGGGAGACCCAGTACTTC.

This chain links TRBV5-1 with TRBJ2-6, with D unclear. CDR3 length: 15 amino acids. V shed 0 bases and J shed 4 bases, with 8 bases lying between them. The V gene's germline CDR1 is SGHRS and CDR2 YFSETQ. In DNA, the CDR3 is TGCGCCAGCAGCTTGGGTAGGAGAGGGGCCAACGTCCTGACTTTC. It encodes CASSLGRRGANVLTF.

The V call is TRBV10-3, the J call TRBJ2-1, with TRBD2 matching over 11 bases. The CDR3 contains 16 residues. Losses at the gene ends were 4 bases for V and 6 bases for J; bases not matched to a gene: 8. Germline V gives CDR1 ENHRY, CDR2 SYGVKD. CDR3 bases: TGTGCCATCAGTGGCGCTTTAGCGGGAGGGCGCAATGAGCAGTTCTTC. The encoded protein is CAISGALAGGRNEQFF.

The chain employs TRBV19 and TRBJ2-1; D is unresolved. Germline CDR1 is LNHDA and CDR2 is SQIVND (reference sequence). Trimming stripped 6 bases from V and 8 bases from J, with 14 bases between. The CDR3 has 13 residues. As DNA, the CDR3 is TGTGCCAGTAGCCTTATCACTGGGCATGAGCAGTTCTTC. It codes for CASSLITGHEQFF.

V is TRBV2 and J is TRBJ2-5; D is possibly TRBD1 (8 bases). Germline values: CDR1 SNHLY, CDR2 FYNNEI. The CDR3 loop spans 15 amino acids. Trimming stripped 5 bases from V and 4 bases from J, with 17 bases between. CDR3 sequence reads: CASSNDYRGGETQYF. CDR3 coding DNA: TGTGCCAGCAGTAATGACTACAGGGGGGGAGAGACCCAGTACTTC.

To note about this clone: At one boundary the junction diverges from the germline segment, which might be a read error. V gene TRBV5-1 combines with J gene TRBJ1-3, with 9 bases that match TRBD1. The germline V gene has CDR1 SGHRS and CDR2 YFSETQ. This CDR3 is 19 amino acids long. The CDR3 nucleotides read TGCGCCAGCAGCTTGGGGAGGATGATGGCGGGACAGGGTCACAAACCCACGAATTTT. Protein product: CASSLGRMMAGQGHKPTNF.

The chain carries TRBV7-9 and TRBJ2-7; possible D gene TRBD2, 5 bases. The CDR3 covers 13 residues. CDR1 is SEHNR, CDR2 FQNEAQ, per germline (reference sequence). Trimming pared 5 bases from V and 2 bases from J, leaving 10 bases between. The CDR3 DNA reads as TGTGCCAGCAGCCGCCGGGGAACCTACGAGCAGTACTTC. Translation: CASSRRGTYEQYF.